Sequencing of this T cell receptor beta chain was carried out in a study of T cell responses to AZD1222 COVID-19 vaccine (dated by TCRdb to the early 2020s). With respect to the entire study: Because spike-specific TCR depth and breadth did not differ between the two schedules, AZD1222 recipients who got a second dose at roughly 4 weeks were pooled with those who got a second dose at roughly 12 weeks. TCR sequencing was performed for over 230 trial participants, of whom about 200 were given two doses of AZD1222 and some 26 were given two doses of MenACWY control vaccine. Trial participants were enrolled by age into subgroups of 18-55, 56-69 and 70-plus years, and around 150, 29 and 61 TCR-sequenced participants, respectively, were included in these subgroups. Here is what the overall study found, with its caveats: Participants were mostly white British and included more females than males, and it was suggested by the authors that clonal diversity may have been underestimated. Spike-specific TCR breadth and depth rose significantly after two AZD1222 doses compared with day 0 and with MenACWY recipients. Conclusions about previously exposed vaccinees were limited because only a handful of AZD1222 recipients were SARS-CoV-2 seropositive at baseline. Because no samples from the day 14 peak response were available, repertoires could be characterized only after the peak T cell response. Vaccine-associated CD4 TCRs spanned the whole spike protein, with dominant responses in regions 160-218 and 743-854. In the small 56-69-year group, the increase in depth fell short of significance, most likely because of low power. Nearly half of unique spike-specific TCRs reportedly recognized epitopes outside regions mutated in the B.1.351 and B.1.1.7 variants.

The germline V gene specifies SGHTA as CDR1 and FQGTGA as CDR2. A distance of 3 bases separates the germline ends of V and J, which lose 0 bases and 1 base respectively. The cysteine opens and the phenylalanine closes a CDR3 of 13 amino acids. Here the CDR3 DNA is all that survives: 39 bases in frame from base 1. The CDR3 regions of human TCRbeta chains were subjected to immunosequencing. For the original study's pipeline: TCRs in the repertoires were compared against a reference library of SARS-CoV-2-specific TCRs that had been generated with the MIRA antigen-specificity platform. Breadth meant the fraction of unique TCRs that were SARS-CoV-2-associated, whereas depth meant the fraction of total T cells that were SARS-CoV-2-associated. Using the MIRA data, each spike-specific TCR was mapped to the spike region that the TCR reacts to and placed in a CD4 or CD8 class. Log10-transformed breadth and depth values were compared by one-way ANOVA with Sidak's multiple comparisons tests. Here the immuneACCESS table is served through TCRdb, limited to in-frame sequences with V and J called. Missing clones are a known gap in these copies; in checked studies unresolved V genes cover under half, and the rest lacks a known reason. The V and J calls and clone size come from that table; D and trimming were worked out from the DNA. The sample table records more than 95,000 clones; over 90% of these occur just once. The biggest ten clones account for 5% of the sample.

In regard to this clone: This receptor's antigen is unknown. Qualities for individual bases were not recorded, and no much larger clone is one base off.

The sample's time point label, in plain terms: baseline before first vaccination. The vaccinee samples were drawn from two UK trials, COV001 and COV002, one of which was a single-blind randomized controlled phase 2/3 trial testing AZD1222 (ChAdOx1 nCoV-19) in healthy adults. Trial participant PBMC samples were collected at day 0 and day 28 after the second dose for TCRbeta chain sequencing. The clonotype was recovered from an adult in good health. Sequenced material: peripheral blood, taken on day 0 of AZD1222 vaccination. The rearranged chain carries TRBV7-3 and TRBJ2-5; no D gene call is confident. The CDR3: CASSLTRQETQYF. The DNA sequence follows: TGTGCCAGCAGCTTAACGCGCCAAGAGACCCAGTACTTC.